The present T cell receptor (beta chain) was sequenced within a study of cytomegalovirus exposure and HLA in healthy donors. CDR3 length equals 17 residues. V shed 6 bases and J 5 bases; nucleotides not matched to a gene: 13. Germline V CDR1 and CDR2: KGHSH, LQKENI. In the PCR, 60 Vbeta and 13 Jbeta primers were used. Clones were sequenced by immunoSEQ multiplex PCR, and TCRdb holds only the in-frame ones, with some missing. The clone table shows roughly 55,000 clones, with the ten largest holding about 9.1%. Sequences were obtained from PBMCs. This TCR derives from a man aged 50-59 years in good health and CMV-seropositive. J is TRBJ2-5 and V is TRBV18, with 12 bases lining up with TRBD2. The CDR3 here is CASSSSTSGGSRETQYF. The CDR3 nucleotides read TGTGCCAGCTCGAGTTCCACTAGCGGGGGGTCGAGGGAGACCCAGTACTTC.